These 5 T cell receptor beta chains came from one sample sequenced in a study of blood T cell repertoires in COVID-19. TCRdb's table, derived via immunoSEQ multiplex PCR, lists solely in-frame clones and lacks some. The sample lists approximately 300,000 clones, roughly 90% occurring once. The source material was PBMCs or T cells enriched from blood (not recorded which). All receptors derive from a woman in her twenties or thirties who had recovered from COVID-19.

The chain combines TRBV24-1 with TRBJ1-2; D is possibly TRBD1 (6 bases). Trimming left V 5 bases short and J 4 bases short, with 13 bases between. The CDR3 sequence is 14 residues long. The germline V gene encodes CDR1 KGHDR and CDR2 SFDVKD. The CDR3 sequence is CATSGDTQSYGYTF. For the CDR3, the DNA is TGTGCCACCAGTGGGGACACCCAATCCTATGGCTACACCTTC.

This chain uses TRBV28 with TRBJ1-6, with 9 bases fitting TRBD1. This CDR3 contains 19 residues. Trimming cost V 7 bases and J 4 bases; bases outside gene matches: 17. Germline CDR1 MDHEN, CDR2 SYDVKM. The chain's CDR3 is CASKTPGQGDKIYNSPLHF. Here the CDR3 DNA reads TGTGCCAGCAAGACGCCGGGACAGGGCGATAAAATTTATAATTCACCCCTCCACTTT.

To note about this clone: Other DNA sequences in this sample translate to the same CDR3. This CDR3 is CASSLVGDSTDTQYF. The CDR3 region has the DNA TGCGCCAGCAGCTTGGTAGGAGATAGCACAGATACGCAGTATTTT. The chain carries TRBV5-1 and TRBJ2-3; D unclear. The germline CDR1 and CDR2 sequences are SGHRS and YFSETQ. Trimming took 0 bases from V and 0 from J, leaving 8 bases between them. The CDR3 extends over 15 amino acids.

The chain joins TRBV5-1 to TRBJ2-7; 13 positions match TRBD2. Trimming at V came to 2 bases and at J to 6 bases, leaving 14 bases not matched to a gene. This CDR3 has 18 residues. In germline, CDR1 is SGHRS, CDR2 YFSETQ. CDR3 DNA sequence: TGCGCCAGCAGCTTTGGTCAACTAGCGGGGGGGCTCGAGCCCGAGCAGTACTTC. This codes for CASSFGQLAGGLEPEQYF.

This clone is a singleton in its sample. V usage is TRBV19 and J usage is TRBJ2-1, with 10 bases identical to TRBD2. This CDR3 comprises 14 residues. The germline CDR1 and CDR2 sequences are LNHDA and SQIVND (reference sequence). V shed 4 bases, J shed 9 bases, and the junction held 6 bases outside the gene matches. CDR3 protein: CASSNEREGIEQFF. Here the CDR3 DNA reads TGTGCCAGTAGTAATGAGCGGGAGGGTATTGAGCAGTTCTTC.